Each of the 20 T cell receptor beta chains below was sequenced from the same sample in a study of T cells in narcolepsy. This table comes from immunoSEQ multiplex PCR, and its TCRdb copy is limited to in-frame clones, with some not included. The data hold about 40,000 clones, with approximately 88% observed a single time. The material sequenced was CD45RA- memory CD4+ T cells from PBMCs. The receptor set was obtained from a human donor with narcolepsy.

CDR3: CASSLMALGNQPQHF. The CDR3 DNA is TGTGCCAGTAGCCTCATGGCCCTTGGCAATCAGCCCCAGCATTTT. V and J are TRBV19 and TRBJ1-5; no reliable D call. There are 15 residues in the CDR3. The V and J ends lost 6 bases and 2 bases respectively, with 14 bases between them. Germline loops: CDR1 LNHDA, CDR2 SQIVND (reference sequence).

The rearrangement links TRBV19 to TRBJ2-7; 9 nucleotides agree with TRBD1. V was pared by 8 bases and J by 7 bases, with 12 bases of the junction left unmatched. The CDR3 has 14 amino acids. CDR1 is LNHDA, CDR2 SQIVND, per germline (reference sequence). The CDR3 loop is CASGGGTGILEQYF. CDR3 bases: TGTGCCAGTGGGGGTGGGACAGGGATATTGGAGCAGTACTTC.

The chain joins TRBV2 to TRBJ2-2; 8 nucleotides match TRBD1. The V and J ends lost 1 base and 4 bases, in that order; junction bases with no gene match: 5. This CDR3 contains 16 residues. CDR1 and CDR2 from the germline V gene are SNHLY and FYNNEI. The CDR3 nucleotides read TGTGCCAGCAGTGAAGAGGGACAGGCCCTCACCGGGGAGCTGTTTTTT. It specifies CASSEEGQALTGELFF.

V and J are TRBV4-3 and TRBJ2-5; either TRBD1 or TRBD2 may fit D (5 bases each). CDR1 is LGHNA, CDR2 YSLEER, per germline. The CDR3 is 14 amino acids. Trimming left V 3 bases short and J 7 bases short, with 15 bases between. The CDR3 reads CASSQGVGDPTQYF. In nucleotides, the CDR3 is TGCGCCAGCAGCCAGGGGGTGGGGGACCCGACCCAGTACTTC.

To note about this clone: Sequence at one end of the junction differs from germline and may be a read error. The chain carries TRBV6-6 and TRBJ1-5, with unresolved D. Germline V lookup: CDR1 MNHNY, CDR2 SVGAGI (reference sequence). The CDR3 spans 16 residues. CDR3 sequence (DNA): TGTGCCTGCAGTTATTGGGAGGGAAGGAGGGATCAGCCCCAGCATTTT. It translates to CACSYWEGRRDQPQHF.

This clone showed up just once. The chain combines TRBV5-4 with TRBJ2-1, with no clear D. The V end was cut by 6 bases, the J end by 6 bases, with 13 bases between. This CDR3 is built from 13 residues. CDR1 and CDR2 (germline): SGHNT, YYREEE (reference sequence). The CDR3 spells CASNPSSSNEQFF. DNA for the CDR3: TGTGCCAGCAACCCATCCTCGAGCAATGAGCAGTTCTTC.

The rearrangement joins TRBV7-9 to TRBJ2-7, with TRBD2 as a possible D gene (6 bases). The CDR3 sequence is 16 residues long. Germline-derived CDR1 and CDR2 are SEHNR and FQNEAQ (reference sequence). The ends were cut back, 5 bases at V and 5 bases at J, with 22 bases in the middle. The CDR3 DNA follows: TGTGCCAGCAGCCCCTCCCGCGTCGGGAGTATGAACGAGCAGTACTTC. Protein: CASSPSRVGSMNEQYF.

The V call is TRBV19, the J call TRBJ1-4; 8 bases are a match to TRBD1. In germline, CDR1 is LNHDA, CDR2 SQIVND (reference sequence). CDR3 length equals 15 residues. The J segment lost 8 bases and the V segment lost 9 bases, leaving 14 bases of the junction unmatched. CDR3 nucleotide sequence: TGTGCCAGCAGGGGGCTTCTGGGCCCCAAGGAAAAACTGTTTTTT. Translation gives CASRGLLGPKEKLFF. Using reference TRBV19 and TRBJ1-4 for the parts outside the CDR3, the full variable domain is DGGITQSPKYLFRKEGQNVTLSCEQNLNHDAMYWYRQDPGQGLRLIYYSQIVNDFQKGDIAEGYSVSREKKESFPLTVTSAQKNPTAFYLCASRGLLGPKEKLFFGSGTQLSVL.

The V gene is TRBV7-9, the J gene TRBJ2-1; D not resolved. The CDR3 contains 15 residues. CDR1 and CDR2 (germline): SEHNR, FQNEAQ (reference sequence). The V and J ends lost 5 bases and 0 bases respectively, with 11 bases between them. The CDR3 region has the DNA TGTGCCAGCAGCACTCAGCGAAGCTCCTACAATGAGCAGTTCTTC. It codes for CASSTQRSSYNEQFF. The complete variable domain, with remaining parts taken from reference TRBV7-9 and TRBJ2-1, reads DTGVSQNPRHKITKRGQNVTFRCDPISEHNRLYWYRQTLGQGPEFLTYFQNEAQLEKSRLLSDRFSAERPKGSFSTLEIQRTEQGDSAMYLCASSTQRSSYNEQFFGPGTRLTVL.

The rearrangement joins TRBV2 to TRBJ2-1, with D perhaps matching TRBD1 or TRBD2 (6 bases each). Germline V gives CDR1 SNHLY, CDR2 FYNNEI. V gave up 6 bases and J gave up 7 bases, with 16 bases separating them. CDR3 size: 14 residues. The CDR3 loop is CASSQSRGGNEQFF. DNA for the CDR3: TGTGCCAGCAGCCAGAGCCGAGGGGGGAATGAGCAGTTCTTC.

V and J are TRBV5-4 and TRBJ2-1; 9 bases align to TRBD1. This CDR3 comprises 14 residues. Losses at the gene ends were 5 bases for V and 5 bases for J; bases not matched to a gene: 5. Germline-derived CDR1 and CDR2 are SGHNT and YYREEE (reference sequence). The CDR3 sequence is CASSKDRGNNEQFF. CDR3 in DNA: TGTGCCAGCAGTAAGGACAGGGGCAACAATGAGCAGTTCTTC.

This clone was detected only once. This chain joins TRBV5-6 and TRBJ1-1; possibly TRBD1 for D (6 bases). Germline V gives CDR1 SGHDT, CDR2 YYEEEE. Trimming pared 2 bases from V and 2 bases from J, leaving 10 bases between. The CDR3 loop spans 14 amino acids. The DNA for the CDR3 is TGTGCCAGCAGCTTCGGGACACTAAACACTGAAGCTTTCTTT. Translated: CASSFGTLNTEAFF.

The V call is TRBV7-3, the J call TRBJ2-1; D unresolved. The CDR3 is made up of 15 amino acids. The germline V gene has CDR1 SGHTA and CDR2 FQGTGA. Trimming shortened V by 7 bases and J by 0 bases, and 13 bases separated the two germline ends. CDR3 DNA: TGTGCCAGCACCCCTGCCCCGAGCTCCTACAATGAGCAGTTCTTC. It encodes CASTPAPSSYNEQFF.

The chain's CDR3 is CASSFGGLGEAFF. CDR3 bases: TGTGCCAGCAGCTTCGGCGGCTTGGGTGAAGCTTTCTTT. This chain joins TRBV7-3 and TRBJ1-1, with D unclear. Germline V gives CDR1 SGHTA, CDR2 FQGTGA. CDR3 length: 13 residues. V was pared by 3 bases and J by 7 bases, with 12 bases between. The full variable domain, rest sourced from reference TRBV7-3 and TRBJ1-1, is GAGVSQTPSNKVTEKGKYVELRCDPISGHTALYWYRQSLGQGPEFLIYFQGTGAADDSGLPNDRFFAVRPEGSVSTLKIQRTERGDSAVYLCASSFGGLGEAFFGQGTRLTVV.

This chain connects TRBV5-1 to TRBJ2-7, with 9 bases lining up with TRBD2. After removal of 4 bases from V and 5 bases from J, the junction contained 13 bases not matched to a gene. Germline V gene sequence: CDR1 SGHRS, CDR2 YFSETQ. The CDR3 covers 16 residues. The DNA for the CDR3 is TGCGCCAGCAGCGGTCCCACTAGCGGGTTTTCTCACGAGCAGTACTTC. Translation gives CASSGPTSGFSHEQYF.

CDR3 loop: CAWGQIPTTNEKLFF. The CDR3 DNA is TGTGCCTGGGGACAGATACCTACAACTAATGAAAAACTGTTTTTT. The chain carries TRBV30 and TRBJ1-4; D is possibly TRBD1 (6 bases). The germline V gene has CDR1 GTSNPN and CDR2 SVGIG (reference sequence). Trimming removed 5 bases from V and 0 bases from J, with 13 bases in between. This CDR3 is 15 amino acids long. Full variable domain (rest looked up from reference TRBV30 and TRBJ1-4): SQTIHQWPATLVQPVGSPLSLECTVEGTSNPNLYWYRQAAGRGLQLLFYSVGIGQISSEVPQNLSASRPQDRQFILSSKKLLLSDSGFYLCAWGQIPTTNEKLFFGSGTQLSVL.

The rearrangement joins TRBV19 to TRBJ2-4; D is unresolved. Germline-derived CDR1 and CDR2 are LNHDA and SQIVND (reference sequence). The CDR3 spans 17 residues. Trimming pared 1 base from V and 0 bases from J, leaving 13 bases between. CDR3: CASSIVAQLLAKNIQYF. The DNA of the CDR3 is TGTGCCAGTAGTATAGTGGCACAGCTACTAGCCAAAAACATTCAGTACTTC.

The CDR3 region is CASSYKDYEQYF. The CDR3 nucleotides are TGTGCCAGCAGTTACAAGGACTACGAGCAGTACTTC. This chain connects TRBV6-6 to TRBJ2-7; D gene ambiguous. Germline assignment: CDR1 MNHNY and CDR2 SVGAGI (reference sequence). The CDR3 has 12 amino acids. The V end was cut by 2 bases, the J end by 3 bases, with 5 bases between.

The chain carries TRBV7-2 and TRBJ2-3, with D perhaps TRBD1 or TRBD2 (6 bases each). Germline CDR1 and CDR2: SGHTA and FQGNSA. CDR3 length equals 16 residues. Deletions cut 1 base from V and 4 bases from J, with 15 bases between. CDR3 residues: CASSLGGRGGPDTQYF. The CDR3 DNA follows: TGTGCCAGCAGCTTAGGGGGTAGAGGGGGGCCAGATACGCAGTATTTT.

The V gene is TRBV7-3, the J gene TRBJ1-1; the D is unclear. The V and J ends lost 5 bases and 0 bases respectively, with 7 bases between them. This CDR3 contains 13 residues. The germline V gene encodes CDR1 SGHTA and CDR2 FQGTGA. For the CDR3, the DNA is TGTGCCAGCAGCATTAACTTGAACACTGAAGCTTTCTTT. Encoded protein: CASSINLNTEAFF.